What follows are 6 T cell receptor beta chains derived from one specimen sequenced in a study of T-cell memory formation after mild COVID-19. TCRdb reprocessed the 5' RACE reads with MiXCR, giving one entry per CDR3 protein. The sample lists just under 550,000 distinct CDR3 sequences; just over 20% were seen once. Sample: PBMCs or a T cell subset sorted from them (not recorded which). Receptors were obtained from an adult woman who had mild COVID-19 (a few samples of this study predate the infection). Cell type and time point are not known.

DNA for the CDR3: TGTGCCACCAGTGAAGGGACCAGGGGGCTCCGGAACACCGGGGAGCTGTTTTTT. Amino acid sequence: CATSEGTRGLRNTGELFF. This chain connects TRBV24-1 to TRBJ2-2; 8 bases are a match to TRBD1. Germline V lookup: CDR1 KGHDR, CDR2 SFDVKD. The length of the CDR3 is 18 residues. Germline trimming cut 4 bases from V and 1 base from J; bases unmatched to any gene: 10.

The gene calls are TRBV29-1 and TRBJ2-2; D perhaps matches TRBD1 (5 bases). Between the trimmed V and J ends, which lost 3 bases and 5 bases, there was a span of 10 bases. The CDR3 is 13 amino acids. Germline CDR1 and CDR2: SQVTM and ANQGSEA. This CDR3 reads CSVDEQGTGELFF. The CDR3 nucleotides read TGCAGCGTTGACGAGCAGGGAACCGGGGAGCTGTTTTTT.

This sequence joins TRBV5-6 and TRBJ2-3; TRBD2 agrees at 11 bases. This CDR3 is 18 amino acids long. Germline V gene sequence: CDR1 SGHDT, CDR2 YYEEEE. V shed 0 bases, J shed 2 bases, and the junction held 8 bases outside the gene matches. The CDR3 protein is CASSLATLAGGTTDTQYF. The CDR3 region has the DNA TGTGCCAGCAGCTTGGCCACCTTAGCGGGGGGGACCACAGATACGCAGTATTTT. Based on the CDR3 plus reference TRBV5-6 and TRBJ2-3, the full variable domain is DAGVTQSPTHLIKTRGQQVTLRCSPKSGHDTVSWYQQALGQGPQFIFQYYEEEERQRGNFPDRFSGHQFPNYSSELNVNALLLGDSALYLCASSLATLAGGTTDTQYFGPGTRLTVL.

The CDR3 here is CASSYPRQGDYTF. In nucleotides, the CDR3 is TGTGCCAGCAGTTACCCAAGACAGGGGGACTACACCTTC. The chain recombines TRBV6-2 or TRBV6-3 with TRBJ1-2, with 9 bases matching TRBD1. Germline CDR1 MNHEY, CDR2 SVGEGT. The CDR3 sequence is 13 residues long. Unmatched junction bases numbered 5, after V lost 2 bases and J lost 10 bases.

This clonotype was seen more than once but under ten times. The J gene is TRBJ2-5, the V gene TRBV7-9; D ambiguous. The CDR3 is 14 residues long. Germline V gives CDR1 SEHNR, CDR2 FQNEAQ (reference sequence). The V end was cut by 1 base, the J end by 1 base, with 7 bases between. This CDR3 is CASSLELIQETQYF. As DNA, the CDR3 is TGTGCCAGCAGCTTAGAACTAATCCAAGAGACCCAGTACTTC.

This clonotype was seen a few times. As the CDR3 is not closed by the conserved phenylalanine or tryptophan, this likely results from a read error. It is unclear where the CDR3 begins or ends on the DNA, so no DNA is shown, and the CDR3 is as TCRdb lists it. This rearrangement joins TRBV7-2 to TRBJ1-4. Germline-derived CDR1 and CDR2 are SGHTA and FQGNSA. The length of the CDR3 is 18 amino acids, counting both ends. The CDR3 sequence is CASSLEAGRMGLMKNCFV.